The entry below describes one T cell receptor beta chain. The data originate from a study of blood T cell repertoires in COVID-19. As for the study in general: Symptom resolution, clearance, or two negative PCRs marked donors in Cohort 3 as recovered. T cells, B-cell-depleted T cells, or PBMCs supplied cDNA or gDNA.

The germline V gene has CDR1 SGHRS and CDR2 YFSETQ. The CDR3 loop spans 16 amino acids. J gave up 4 bases and V 4 bases, and 9 bases lay outside the gene matches. In the original analysis: Estimated nucleated cell counts came from reference gene primer amplification. Here immunoSEQ multiplex PCR was the method, and the copy in TCRdb shows in-frame clones only, minus some. Clone size and V and J calls were adopted from that table, with D and trimming inferred from the DNA. The sample includes about 170,000 clones, 70% to 85% of them seen just once. The clonotype comes from a woman in her 70s in a cohort exposed to, infected with or recovered from COVID-19 (not recorded which). The chain recombines TRBV5-1 with TRBJ2-5; TRBD2 agrees at 11 bases. Sequenced: PBMCs or T cells enriched from blood (not recorded which). The CDR3 here is CASSLLAGGPPETQYF. In DNA, the CDR3 is TGCGCCAGCAGCCTTCTAGCGGGAGGCCCCCCAGAGACCCAGTACTTC.